This TCR beta chain stems from a study of shared clonotypes between healthy human individuals. The authors ran the assay at deep level. The protocol was immunoSEQ multiplex PCR, while the TCRdb copy is restricted to in-frame clones and leaves out a portion. Of some 2 million clones listed, approximately 94% are singletons. Naive CD8 cells comprised CD45RO-negative, CCR7-positively selected cells, excluding terminally differentiated effector memory CD45RA+ cells. Trimming removed 4 bases from V and 5 bases from J, with 14 bases in between. The CDR3 runs to 15 residues. CDR1 WSHSY and CDR2 SAAADI come from the germline V gene.

Sequences were obtained from naive CD8+ T cells sorted from blood. The TCR was taken from a man aged 18 to 29 in good health. This chain joins TRBV10-2 and TRBJ2-2; D remains ambiguous. The CDR3 DNA is TGCGCCAGCAGTGGCAAGAACATGGTAACCGGGGAGCTGTTTTTT. Protein product: CASSGKNMVTGELFF.